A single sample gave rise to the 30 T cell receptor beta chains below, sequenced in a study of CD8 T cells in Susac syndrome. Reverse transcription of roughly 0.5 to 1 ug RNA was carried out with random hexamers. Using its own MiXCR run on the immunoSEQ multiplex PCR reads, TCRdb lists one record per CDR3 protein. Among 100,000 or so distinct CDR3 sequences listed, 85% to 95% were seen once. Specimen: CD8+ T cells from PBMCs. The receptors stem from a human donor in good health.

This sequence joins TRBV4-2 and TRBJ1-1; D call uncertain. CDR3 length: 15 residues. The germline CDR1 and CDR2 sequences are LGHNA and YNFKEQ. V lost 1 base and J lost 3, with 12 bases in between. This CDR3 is CASSQGVDRYTEAFF. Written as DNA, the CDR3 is TGTGCCAGCAGCCAAGGAGTCGACCGGTACACTGAAGCTTTCTTT.

The CDR3 bases are TGTGCCAGCAGCTTAGGTCGGCTAGAACATGAGCAGTTCTTC. It codes for CASSLGRLEHEQFF. V usage is TRBV7-2 and J usage is TRBJ2-1; unclear D gene. This CDR3 has 14 amino acids. V was trimmed by 1 base and J by 8 bases, leaving 12 bases between them. CDR1 and CDR2 (germline): SGHTA, FQGNSA.

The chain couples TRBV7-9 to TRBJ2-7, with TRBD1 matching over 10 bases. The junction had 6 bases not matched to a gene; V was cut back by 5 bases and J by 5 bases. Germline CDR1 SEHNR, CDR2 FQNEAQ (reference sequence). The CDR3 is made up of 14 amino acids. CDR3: CASSPGQGSHEQYF. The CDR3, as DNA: TGTGCCAGCAGCCCGGGACAGGGGTCCCACGAGCAGTACTTC.

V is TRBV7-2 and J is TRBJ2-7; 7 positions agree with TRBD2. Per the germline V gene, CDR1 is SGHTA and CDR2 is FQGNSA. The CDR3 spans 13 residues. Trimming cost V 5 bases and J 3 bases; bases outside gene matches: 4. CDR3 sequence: CASSPGGFYEQYF. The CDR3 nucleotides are TGTGCCAGCAGCCCGGGGGGATTCTACGAGCAGTACTTC.

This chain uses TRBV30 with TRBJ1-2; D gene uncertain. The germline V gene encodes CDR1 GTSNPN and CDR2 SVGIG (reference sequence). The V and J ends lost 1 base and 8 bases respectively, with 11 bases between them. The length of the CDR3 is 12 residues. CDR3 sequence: CAWSASSGGYTF. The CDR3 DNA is TGTGCCTGGAGTGCATCCTCCGGCGGCTACACCTTC.

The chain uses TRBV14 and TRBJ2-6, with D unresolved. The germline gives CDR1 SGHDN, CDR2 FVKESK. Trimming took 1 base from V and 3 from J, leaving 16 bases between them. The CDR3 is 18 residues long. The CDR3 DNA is TGTGCCAGCAGCCAAGTGGTCAACAGCCGCGGTGGGGCCAACGTCCTGACTTTC. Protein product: CASSQVVNSRGGANVLTF.

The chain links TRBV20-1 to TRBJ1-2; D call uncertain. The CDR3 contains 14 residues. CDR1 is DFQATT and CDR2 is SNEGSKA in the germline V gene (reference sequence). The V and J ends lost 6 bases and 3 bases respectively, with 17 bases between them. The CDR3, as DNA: TGCAGTGCGCCTTTCCGGGTTACGGACTATGGCTACACCTTC. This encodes CSAPFRVTDYGYTF.

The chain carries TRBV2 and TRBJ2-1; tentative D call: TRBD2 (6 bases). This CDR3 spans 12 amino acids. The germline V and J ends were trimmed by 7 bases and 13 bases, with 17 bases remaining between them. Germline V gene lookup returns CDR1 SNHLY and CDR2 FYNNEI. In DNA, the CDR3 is TGTGCCAGCAAATATCGCGGGACTGGACAGTTCTTC. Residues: CASKYRGTGQFF.

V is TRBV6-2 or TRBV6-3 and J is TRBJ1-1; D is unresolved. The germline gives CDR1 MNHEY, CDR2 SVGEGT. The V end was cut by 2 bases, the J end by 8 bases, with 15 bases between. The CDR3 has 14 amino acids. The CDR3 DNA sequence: TGTGCCAGCAGTTACCCCCTCCCACAAGCCGAAGCTTTCTTT. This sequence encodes CASSYPLPQAEAFF.

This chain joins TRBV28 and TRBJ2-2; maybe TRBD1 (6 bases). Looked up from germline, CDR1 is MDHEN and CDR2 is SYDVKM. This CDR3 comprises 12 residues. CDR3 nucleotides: TGTGGGACAAACAGGGCCACCGGGGAGCTGTTTTTT. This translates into CGTNRATGELFF.

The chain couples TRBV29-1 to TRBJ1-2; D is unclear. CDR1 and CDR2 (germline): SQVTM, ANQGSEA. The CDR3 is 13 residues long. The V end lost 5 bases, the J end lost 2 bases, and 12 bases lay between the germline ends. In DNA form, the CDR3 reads TGCAGCGTTAACGACCCTCTAAACTATGGCTACACCTTC. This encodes CSVNDPLNYGYTF.

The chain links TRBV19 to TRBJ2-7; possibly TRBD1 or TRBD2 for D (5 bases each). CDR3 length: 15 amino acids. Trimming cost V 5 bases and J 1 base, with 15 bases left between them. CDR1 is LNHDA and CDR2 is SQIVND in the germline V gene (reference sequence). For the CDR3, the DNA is TGTGCCAGTAGTGTGGGGGACGGAAAATCCTACGAGCAGTACTTC. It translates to CASSVGDGKSYEQYF.

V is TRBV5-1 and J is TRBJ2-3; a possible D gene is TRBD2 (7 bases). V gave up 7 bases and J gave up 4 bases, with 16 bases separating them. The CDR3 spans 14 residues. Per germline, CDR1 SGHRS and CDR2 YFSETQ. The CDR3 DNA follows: TGCGCCAGCCGCGACACGGGGGGCCCAGATACGCAGTATTTT. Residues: CASRDTGGPDTQYF. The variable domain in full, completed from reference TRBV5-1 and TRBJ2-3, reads KAGVTQTPRYLIKTRGQQVTLSCSPISGHRSVSWYQQTPGQGLQFLFEYFSETQRNKGNFPGRFSGRQFSNSRSEMNVSTLELGDSALYLCASRDTGGPDTQYFGPGTRLTVL.

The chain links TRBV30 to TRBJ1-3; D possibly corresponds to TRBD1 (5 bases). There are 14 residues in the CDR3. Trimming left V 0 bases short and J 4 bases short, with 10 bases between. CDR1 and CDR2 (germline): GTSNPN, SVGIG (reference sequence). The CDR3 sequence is CAWSVLRAGNTIYF. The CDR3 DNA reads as TGTGCCTGGAGTGTACTCAGGGCCGGAAACACCATATATTTT. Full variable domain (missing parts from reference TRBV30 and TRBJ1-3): SQTIHQWPATLVQPVGSPLSLECTVEGTSNPNLYWYRQAAGRGLQLLFYSVGIGQISSEVPQNLSASRPQDRQFILSSKKLLLSDSGFYLCAWSVLRAGNTIYFGEGSWLTVV.

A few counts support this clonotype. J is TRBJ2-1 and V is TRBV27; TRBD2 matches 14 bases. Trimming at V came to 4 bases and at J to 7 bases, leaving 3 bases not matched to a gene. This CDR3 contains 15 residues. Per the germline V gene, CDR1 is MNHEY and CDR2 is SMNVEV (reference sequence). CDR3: CASSSGTSGRNEQFF. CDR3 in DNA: TGTGCCAGCAGTTCTGGGACTAGCGGGAGAAATGAGCAGTTCTTC.

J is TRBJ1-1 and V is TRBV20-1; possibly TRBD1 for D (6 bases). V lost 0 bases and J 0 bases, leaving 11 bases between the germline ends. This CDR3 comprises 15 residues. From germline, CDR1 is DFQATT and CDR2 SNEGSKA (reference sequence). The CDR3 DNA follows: TGCAGTGCTAGAGATTACAGGGACATGAACACTGAAGCTTTCTTT. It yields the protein CSARDYRDMNTEAFF.

The CDR3 loop is CSVEDPRRVPDYGYTF. The DNA for the CDR3 is TGCAGCGTTGAAGATCCCAGGAGGGTCCCCGACTATGGCTACACCTTC. The V and J genes are TRBV29-1 and TRBJ1-2, with D hard to call. Germline V lookup: CDR1 SQVTM, CDR2 ANQGSEA. This CDR3 is built from 16 residues. V lost 0 bases and J lost 3, with 17 bases in between.

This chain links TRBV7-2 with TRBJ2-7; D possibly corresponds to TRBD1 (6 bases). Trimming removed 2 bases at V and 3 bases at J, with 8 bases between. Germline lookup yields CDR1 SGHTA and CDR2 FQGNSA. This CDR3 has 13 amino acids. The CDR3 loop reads CASSLLQGYEQYF. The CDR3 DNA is TGTGCCAGCAGCTTACTACAGGGCTACGAGCAGTACTTC.

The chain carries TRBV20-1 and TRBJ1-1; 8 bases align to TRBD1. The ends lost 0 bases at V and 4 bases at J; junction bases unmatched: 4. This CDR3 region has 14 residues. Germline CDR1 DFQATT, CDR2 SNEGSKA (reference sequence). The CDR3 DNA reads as TGCAGTGCTAGAGAGACAGGGGTTCCCACTGAAGCTTTCTTT. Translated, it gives CSARETGVPTEAFF.

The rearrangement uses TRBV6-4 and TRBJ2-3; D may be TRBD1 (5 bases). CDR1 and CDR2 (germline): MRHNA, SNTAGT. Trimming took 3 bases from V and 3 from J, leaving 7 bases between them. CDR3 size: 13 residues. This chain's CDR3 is CASSEGATDTQYF. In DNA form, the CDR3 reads TGTGCCAGCAGTGAAGGGGCAACAGATACGCAGTATTTT.

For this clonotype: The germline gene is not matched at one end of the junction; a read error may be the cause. CDR3 coding DNA: TGCGCCAGCAATCAATTAGATCGGGGACAGGAAGGATATAATGAAAAACTGTTTTTT. Translating gives CASNQLDRGQEGYNEKLFF. V is TRBV23-1 and J is TRBJ1-4, with 8 bases fitting TRBD1. TRBV23-1 is an ORF, and what it does is uncertain. The CDR3 spans 19 residues.

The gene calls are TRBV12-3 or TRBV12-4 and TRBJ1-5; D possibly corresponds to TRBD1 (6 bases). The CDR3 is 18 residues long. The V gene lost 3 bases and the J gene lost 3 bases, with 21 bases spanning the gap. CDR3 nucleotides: TGTGCCAGCAGTTTTTTTGGCGGGGGCAGGACCATCAATCAGCCCCAGCATTTT. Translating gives CASSFFGGGRTINQPQHF.

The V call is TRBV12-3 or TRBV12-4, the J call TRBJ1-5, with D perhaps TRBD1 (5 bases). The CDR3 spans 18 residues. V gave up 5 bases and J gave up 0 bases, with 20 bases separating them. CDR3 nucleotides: TGTGCCAGCAGTCTGCCCGGGACCGCGGTTTATAGCAATCAGCCCCAGCATTTT. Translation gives CASSLPGTAVYSNQPQHF.

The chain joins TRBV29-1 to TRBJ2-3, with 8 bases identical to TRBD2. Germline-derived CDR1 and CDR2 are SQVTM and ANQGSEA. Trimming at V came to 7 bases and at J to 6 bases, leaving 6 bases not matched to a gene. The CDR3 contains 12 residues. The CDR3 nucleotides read TGCAGCGGGACTAGCTTTTCCGATACGCAGTATTTT. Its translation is CSGTSFSDTQYF.

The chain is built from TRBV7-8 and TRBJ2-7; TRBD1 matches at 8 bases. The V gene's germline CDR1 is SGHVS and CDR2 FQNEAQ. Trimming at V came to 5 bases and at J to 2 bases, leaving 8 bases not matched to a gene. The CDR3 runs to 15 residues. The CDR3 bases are TGTGCCAGCAGCCAGACGGGACAGGATCCCTACGAGCAGTACTTC. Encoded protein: CASSQTGQDPYEQYF.

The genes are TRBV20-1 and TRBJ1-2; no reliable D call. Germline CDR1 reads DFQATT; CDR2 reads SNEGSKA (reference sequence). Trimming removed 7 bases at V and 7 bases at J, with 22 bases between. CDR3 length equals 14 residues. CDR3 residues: CSDPPPGQRGGYTF. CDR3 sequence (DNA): TGCAGTGACCCACCACCGGGCCAAAGAGGTGGCTACACCTTC.

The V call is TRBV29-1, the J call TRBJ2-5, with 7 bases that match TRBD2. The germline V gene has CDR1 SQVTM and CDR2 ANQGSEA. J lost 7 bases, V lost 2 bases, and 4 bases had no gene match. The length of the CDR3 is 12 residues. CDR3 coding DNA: TGCAGCGTTGAAAGACTAGCAGGGACCCAGTACTTC. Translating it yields CSVERLAGTQYF.

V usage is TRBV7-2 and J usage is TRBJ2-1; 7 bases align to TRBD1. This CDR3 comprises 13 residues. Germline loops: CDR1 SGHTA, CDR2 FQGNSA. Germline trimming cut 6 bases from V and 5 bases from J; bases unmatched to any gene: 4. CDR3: CASRSGTDNEQFF. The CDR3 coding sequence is TGTGCCAGCAGGTCCGGGACAGACAATGAGCAGTTCTTC.

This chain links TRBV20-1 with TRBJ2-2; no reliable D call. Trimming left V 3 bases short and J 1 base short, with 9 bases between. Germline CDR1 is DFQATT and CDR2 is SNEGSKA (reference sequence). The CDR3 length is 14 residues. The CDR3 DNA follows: TGCAGTGCTAGGGATCACCAGAACACCGGGGAGCTGTTTTTT. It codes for CSARDHQNTGELFF.

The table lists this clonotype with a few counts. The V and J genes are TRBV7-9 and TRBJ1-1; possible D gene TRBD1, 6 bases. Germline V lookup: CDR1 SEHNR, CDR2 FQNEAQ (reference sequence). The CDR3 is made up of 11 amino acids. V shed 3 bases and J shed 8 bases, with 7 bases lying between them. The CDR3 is CASSLDSEAFF. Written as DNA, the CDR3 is TGTGCCAGCAGCTTGGACAGCGAAGCTTTCTTT.